This T cell receptor (beta chain) was documented in a study of CD8+ T cells in alopecia areata. This CDR3 contains 11 residues. Germline values: CDR1 SGHTA, CDR2 FQGNSA. Trimming took off 1 base at V and 7 bases at J, with 4 bases between the two ends. Study-wide findings and caveats: Among the 100 top clones, expanded CD8+ clones, like scalp clonality, were significantly decreased by tofacitinib. Numerous expanded lesional clones remained in scalp and blood during tofacitinib. One nonresponder makes the tie between baseline CD8+ expansion and response uncertain.

cDNA prepared by RNA extraction and subsequent reverse transcription served as the template for sequencing. The assay was immunoSEQ multiplex PCR, and TCRdb's table has in-frame clones only and misses some. The data show roughly 230,000 clones, with around two fifths seen just once and about 2.4% held by the top ten. Specified treatment: oral pan-JAK inhibitor, 5-10 mg twice daily. Of note for this clone: The antigen remains undetermined.

The TCR originated in a human donor with alopecia areata. The specimen comprised CD4+ T cells sorted from blood, sampled at approximately week 37, from a patient treated with tofacitinib. The V gene is TRBV7-2, the J gene TRBJ2-5; D gene ambiguous. This CDR3 is CASSLDRTQYF. The CDR3 coding sequence is TGTGCCAGCAGCTTAGACCGGACCCAGTACTTC.